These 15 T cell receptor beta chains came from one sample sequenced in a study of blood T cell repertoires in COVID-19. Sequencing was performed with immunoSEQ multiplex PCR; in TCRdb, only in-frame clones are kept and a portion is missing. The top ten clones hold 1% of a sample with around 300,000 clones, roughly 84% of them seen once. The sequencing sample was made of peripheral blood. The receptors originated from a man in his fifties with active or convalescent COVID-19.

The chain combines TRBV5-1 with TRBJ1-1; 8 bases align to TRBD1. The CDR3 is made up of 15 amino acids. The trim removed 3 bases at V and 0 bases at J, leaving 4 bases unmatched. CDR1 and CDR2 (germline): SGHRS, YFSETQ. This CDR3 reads CASSSDRALNTEAFF. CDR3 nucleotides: TGCGCCAGCAGCTCGGACAGGGCATTGAACACTGAAGCTTTCTTT.

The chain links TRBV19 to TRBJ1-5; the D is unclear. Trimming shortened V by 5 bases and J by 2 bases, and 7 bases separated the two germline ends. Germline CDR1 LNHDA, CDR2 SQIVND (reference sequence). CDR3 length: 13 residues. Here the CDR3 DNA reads TGTGCCAGTAGTTTTACAGGCAATCAGCCCCAGCATTTT. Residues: CASSFTGNQPQHF.

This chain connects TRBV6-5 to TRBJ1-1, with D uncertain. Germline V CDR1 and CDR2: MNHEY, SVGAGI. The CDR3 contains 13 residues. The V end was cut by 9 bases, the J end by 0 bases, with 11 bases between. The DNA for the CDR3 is TGTGCCAGTCGATTACAATTGAACACTGAAGCTTTCTTT. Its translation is CASRLQLNTEAFF.

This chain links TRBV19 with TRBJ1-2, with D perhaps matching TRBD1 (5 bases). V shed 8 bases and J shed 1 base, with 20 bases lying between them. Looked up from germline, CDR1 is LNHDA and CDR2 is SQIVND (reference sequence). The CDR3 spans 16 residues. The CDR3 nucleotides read TGTGCCAGTGCCGTTAGGGGCCGGGGACTTAACTATGGCTACACCTTC. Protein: CASAVRGRGLNYGYTF.

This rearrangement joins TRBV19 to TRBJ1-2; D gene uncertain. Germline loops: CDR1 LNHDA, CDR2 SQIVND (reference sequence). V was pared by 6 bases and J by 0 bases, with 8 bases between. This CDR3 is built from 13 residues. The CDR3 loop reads CASRSRANYGYTF. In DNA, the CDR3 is TGTGCCAGTAGAAGTCGGGCTAACTATGGCTACACCTTC.

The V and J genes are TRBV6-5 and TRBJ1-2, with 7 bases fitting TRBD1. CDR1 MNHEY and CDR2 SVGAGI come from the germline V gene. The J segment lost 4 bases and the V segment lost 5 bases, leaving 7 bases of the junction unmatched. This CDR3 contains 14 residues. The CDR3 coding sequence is TGTGCCAGCAGTAACAGGGGACAAGGCTATGGCTACACCTTC. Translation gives CASSNRGQGYGYTF.

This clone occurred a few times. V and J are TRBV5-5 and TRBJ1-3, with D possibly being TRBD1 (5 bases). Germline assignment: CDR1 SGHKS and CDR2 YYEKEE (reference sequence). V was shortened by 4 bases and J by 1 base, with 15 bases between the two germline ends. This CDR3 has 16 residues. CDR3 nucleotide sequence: TGTGCCAGCAGCAGATCCCTACAGGAGTCTGGAAACACCATATATTTT. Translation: CASSRSLQESGNTIYF.

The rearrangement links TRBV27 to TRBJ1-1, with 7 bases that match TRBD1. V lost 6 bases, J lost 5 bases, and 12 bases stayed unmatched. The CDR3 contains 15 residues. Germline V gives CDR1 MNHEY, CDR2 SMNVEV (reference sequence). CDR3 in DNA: TGTGCCAGCAGGGAGACAGGGAGTCAGAATACTGAAGCTTTCTTT. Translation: CASRETGSQNTEAFF.

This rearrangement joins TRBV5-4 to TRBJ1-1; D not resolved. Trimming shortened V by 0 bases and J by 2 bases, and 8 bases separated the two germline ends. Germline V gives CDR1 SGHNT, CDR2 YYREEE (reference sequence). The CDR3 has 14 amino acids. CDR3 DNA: TGTGCCAGCAGCTTGGGACGGACTAACACTGAAGCTTTCTTT. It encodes CASSLGRTNTEAFF.

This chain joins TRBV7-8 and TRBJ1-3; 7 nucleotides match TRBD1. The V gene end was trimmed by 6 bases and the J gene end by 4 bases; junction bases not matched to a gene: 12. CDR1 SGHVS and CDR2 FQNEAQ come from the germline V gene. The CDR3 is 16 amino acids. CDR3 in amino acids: CASRSTGVGMGNTIYF. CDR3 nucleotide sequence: TGTGCCAGCAGGTCCACAGGGGTAGGGATGGGAAACACCATATATTTT. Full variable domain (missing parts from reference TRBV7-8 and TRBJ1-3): GAGVSQSPRYKVAKRGQDVALRCDPISGHVSLFWYQQALGQGPEFLTYFQNEAQLDKSGLPSDRFFAERPEGSVSTLKIQRTQQEDSAVYLCASRSTGVGMGNTIYFGEGSWLTVV.

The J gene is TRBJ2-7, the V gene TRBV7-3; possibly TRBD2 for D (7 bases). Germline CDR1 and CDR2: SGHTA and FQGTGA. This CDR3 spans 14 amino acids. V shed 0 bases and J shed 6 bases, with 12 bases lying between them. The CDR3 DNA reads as TGTGCCAGCAGCTTAACGGCGGGGGCAACCGAGCAGTACTTC. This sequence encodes CASSLTAGATEQYF.

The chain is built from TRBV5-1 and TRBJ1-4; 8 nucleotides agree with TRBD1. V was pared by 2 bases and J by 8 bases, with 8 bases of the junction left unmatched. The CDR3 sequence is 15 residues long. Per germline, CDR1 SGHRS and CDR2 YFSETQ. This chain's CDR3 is CASSLQTGVGEKLFF. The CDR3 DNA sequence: TGCGCCAGCAGCTTACAGACAGGGGTGGGCGAAAAACTGTTTTTT.

The DNA for the CDR3 is TGTGCCAGCAGCGTAGGGCTAGCGGCGAACACCGGGGAGCTGTTTTTT. Translation: CASSVGLAANTGELFF. The chain is built from TRBV9 and TRBJ2-2; TRBD2 matches 7 bases. There are 16 residues in the CDR3. Germline CDR1 reads SGDLS; CDR2 reads YYNGEE. Losses at the gene ends were 0 bases for V and 0 bases for J; bases not matched to a gene: 2.

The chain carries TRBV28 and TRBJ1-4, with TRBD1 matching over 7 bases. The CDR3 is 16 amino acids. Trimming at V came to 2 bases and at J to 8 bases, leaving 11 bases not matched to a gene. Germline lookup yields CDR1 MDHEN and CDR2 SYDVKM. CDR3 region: CASSLPRDRVREKLFF. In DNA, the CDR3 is TGTGCCAGCAGTTTACCCCGAGACAGGGTGAGAGAAAAACTGTTTTTT.

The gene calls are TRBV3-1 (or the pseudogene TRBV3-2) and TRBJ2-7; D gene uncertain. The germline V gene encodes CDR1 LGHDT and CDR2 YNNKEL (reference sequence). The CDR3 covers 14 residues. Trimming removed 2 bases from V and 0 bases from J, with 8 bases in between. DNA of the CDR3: TGTGCCAGCAGCCAACAGGCGAACTCCTACGAGCAGTACTTC. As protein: CASSQQANSYEQYF.